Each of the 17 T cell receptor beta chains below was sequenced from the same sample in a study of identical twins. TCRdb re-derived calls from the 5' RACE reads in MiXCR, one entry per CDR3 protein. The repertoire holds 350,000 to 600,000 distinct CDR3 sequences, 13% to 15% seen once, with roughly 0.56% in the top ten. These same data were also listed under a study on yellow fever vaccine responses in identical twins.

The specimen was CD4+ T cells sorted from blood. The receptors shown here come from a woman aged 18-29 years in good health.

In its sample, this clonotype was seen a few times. The CDR3 sequence is CASRSSSGGDTGELFF. The CDR3 region has the DNA TGTGCCAGCAGATCTTCTAGCGGGGGGGACACCGGGGAGCTGTTTTTT. The V and J genes are TRBV28 and TRBJ2-2; 12 nucleotides align to TRBD2. J lost 3 bases, V lost 6 bases, and 5 bases had no gene match. The CDR3 length is 16 residues. Germline-derived CDR1 and CDR2 are MDHEN and SYDVKM.

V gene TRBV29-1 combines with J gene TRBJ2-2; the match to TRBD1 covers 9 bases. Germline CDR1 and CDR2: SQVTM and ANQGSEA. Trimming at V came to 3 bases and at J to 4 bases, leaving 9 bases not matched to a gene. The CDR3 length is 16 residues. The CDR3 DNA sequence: TGCAGCGTTGAGGGACAGGGAAAATTGGGCACCGGGGAGCTGTTTTTT. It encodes CSVEGQGKLGTGELFF.

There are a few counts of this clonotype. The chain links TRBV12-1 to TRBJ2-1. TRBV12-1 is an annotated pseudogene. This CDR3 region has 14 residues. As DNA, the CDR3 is TGTGCCAGCAGCTTCCAACGGGGATACAATGAGCAGTTCTTC. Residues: CASSFQRGYNEQFF.

In nucleotides, the CDR3 is TGTGCCATCAGTGAGTCCGGGGGGGGTTACAATGAGCAGTTCTTC. This gives the protein CAISESGGGYNEQFF. The chain recombines TRBV10-3 with TRBJ2-1; 8 nucleotides line up with TRBD2. V lost 0 bases to trimming and J lost 4 bases; unmatched junction nucleotides: 2. The germline CDR1 and CDR2 sequences are ENHRY and SYGVKD. The length of the CDR3 is 15 residues.

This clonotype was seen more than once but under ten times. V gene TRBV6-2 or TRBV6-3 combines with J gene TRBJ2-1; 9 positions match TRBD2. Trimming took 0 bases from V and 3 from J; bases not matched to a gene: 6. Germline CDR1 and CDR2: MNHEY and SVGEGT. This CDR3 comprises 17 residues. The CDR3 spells CASSYSSLAGFYNEQFF. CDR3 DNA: TGTGCCAGCAGTTACTCGAGTCTAGCGGGATTCTACAATGAGCAGTTCTTC.

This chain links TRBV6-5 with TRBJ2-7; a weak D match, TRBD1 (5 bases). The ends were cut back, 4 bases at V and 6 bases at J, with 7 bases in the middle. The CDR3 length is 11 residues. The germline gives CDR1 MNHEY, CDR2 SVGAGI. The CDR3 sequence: CASSSTGEQYF. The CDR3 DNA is TGTGCCAGCAGTTCTACAGGCGAGCAGTACTTC.

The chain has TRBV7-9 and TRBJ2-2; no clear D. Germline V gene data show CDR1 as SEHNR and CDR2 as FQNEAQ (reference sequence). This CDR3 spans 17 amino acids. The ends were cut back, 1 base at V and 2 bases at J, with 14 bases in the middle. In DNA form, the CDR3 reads TGTGCCAGCAGCTTAGTCCAGCCTTCTGGAAACACCGGGGAGCTGTTTTTT. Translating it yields CASSLVQPSGNTGELFF.

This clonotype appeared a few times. CDR3 DNA: TGTGCCAGCAGCCCGGGACAGGGGATGACCTACGAGCAGTACTTC. It encodes CASSPGQGMTYEQYF. The V call is TRBV3-1, the J call TRBJ2-7; 10 bases fit TRBD1. Germline V gene lookup returns CDR1 LGHDT and CDR2 YNNKEL (reference sequence). The CDR3 sequence is 15 residues long. V was clipped by 4 bases and J by 2 bases; unmatched bases: 5.

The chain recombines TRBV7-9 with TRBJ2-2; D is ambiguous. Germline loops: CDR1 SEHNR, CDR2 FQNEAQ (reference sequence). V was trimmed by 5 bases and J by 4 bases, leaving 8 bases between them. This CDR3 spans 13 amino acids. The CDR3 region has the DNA TGTGCCAGCAGCGATACACGCACCGGGGAGCTGTTTTTT. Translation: CASSDTRTGELFF.

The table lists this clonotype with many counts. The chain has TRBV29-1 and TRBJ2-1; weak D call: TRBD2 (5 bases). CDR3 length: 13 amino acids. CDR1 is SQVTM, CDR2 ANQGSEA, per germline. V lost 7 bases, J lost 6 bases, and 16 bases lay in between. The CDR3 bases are TGCAGCGGGCTCGAGGGAGTCCTCAATGAGCAGTTCTTC. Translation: CSGLEGVLNEQFF.

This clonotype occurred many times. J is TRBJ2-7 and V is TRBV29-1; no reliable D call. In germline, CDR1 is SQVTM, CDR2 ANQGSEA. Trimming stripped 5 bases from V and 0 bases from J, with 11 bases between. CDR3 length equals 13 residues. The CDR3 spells CSVLDTLSYEQYF. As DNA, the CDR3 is TGCAGCGTTCTTGACACCCTCTCCTACGAGCAGTACTTC.

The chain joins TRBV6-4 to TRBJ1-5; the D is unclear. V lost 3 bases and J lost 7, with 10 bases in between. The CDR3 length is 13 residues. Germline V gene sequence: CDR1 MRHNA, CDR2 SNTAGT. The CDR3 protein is CASSETIKQPQHF. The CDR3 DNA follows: TGTGCCAGCAGTGAAACCATAAAACAGCCCCAGCATTTT.

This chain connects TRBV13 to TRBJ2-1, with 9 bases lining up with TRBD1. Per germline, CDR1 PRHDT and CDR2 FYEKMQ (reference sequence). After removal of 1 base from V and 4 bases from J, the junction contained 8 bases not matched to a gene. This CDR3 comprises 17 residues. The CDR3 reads CASSLVSGDRVYNEQFF. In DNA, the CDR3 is TGTGCCAGCAGCTTAGTCTCTGGGGACAGGGTTTACAATGAGCAGTTCTTC.

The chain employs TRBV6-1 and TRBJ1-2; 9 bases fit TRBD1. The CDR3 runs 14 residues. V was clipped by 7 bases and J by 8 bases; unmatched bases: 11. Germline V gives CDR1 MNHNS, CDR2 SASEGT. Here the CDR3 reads CASKLMGQGRGYTF. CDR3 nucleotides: TGTGCCAGCAAACTAATGGGACAGGGACGGGGCTACACCTTC.

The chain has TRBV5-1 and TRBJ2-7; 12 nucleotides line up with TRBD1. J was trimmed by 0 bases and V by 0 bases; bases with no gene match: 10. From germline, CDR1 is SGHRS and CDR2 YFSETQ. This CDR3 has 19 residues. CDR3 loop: CASSLAGTGGLGSSYEQYF. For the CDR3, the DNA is TGCGCCAGCAGCTTGGCCGGGACAGGGGGCCTTGGCAGCTCCTACGAGCAGTACTTC.

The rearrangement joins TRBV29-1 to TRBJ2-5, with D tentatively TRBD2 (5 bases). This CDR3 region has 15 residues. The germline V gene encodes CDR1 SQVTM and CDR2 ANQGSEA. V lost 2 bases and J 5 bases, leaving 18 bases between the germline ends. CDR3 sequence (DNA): TGCAGCGTTGAAACTTTGTTCAGGACTTCGGAGACCCAGTACTTC. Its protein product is CSVETLFRTSETQYF.

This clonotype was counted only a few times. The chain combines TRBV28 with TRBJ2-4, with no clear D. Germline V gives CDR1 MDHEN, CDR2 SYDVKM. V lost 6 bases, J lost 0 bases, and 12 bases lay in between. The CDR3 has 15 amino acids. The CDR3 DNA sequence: TGTGCCAGCAGCCTAACCCTATTAGCCAAAAACATTCAGTACTTC. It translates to CASSLTLLAKNIQYF.